A selection of T cell receptor beta chains follows, all from one sample in a study of shared clonotypes between healthy human individuals. Profiling relied on immunoSEQ multiplex PCR, and the TCRdb table lists in-frame clones only, not all of them. In the table there are roughly 2.2 million clones, approximately 90% of which are singletons. The sequenced sample consisted of naive CD4+ T cells from PBMCs. The source of these receptors is a man aged 18 to 29 in good health. Some clones in this sample may be carry-over from other donors' samples. Both conserved end residues are part of each CDR3. The order of the fields is CDR3 protein, CDR3 DNA, V gene, clone size, D gene, J gene. A D gene is named only where the DNA matches it firmly. Rows may omit the clone size; those that give it use once, few, many or a size class.

CDR3aa: CASSLAVTSGRPTYEQYF
CDR3nt: TGTGCCAGCAGCTTAGCCGTGACTAGCGGGAGGCCGACCTACGAGCAGTACTTC
v_gene: TRBV7-2
abundance: .
d_gene: TRBD2
j_gene: TRBJ2-7

CDR3aa: CASSRTALAKNIQYF
CDR3nt: TGTGCCAGCAGCCGGACAGCTTTAGCCAAAAACATTCAGTACTTC
v_gene: TRBV14
abundance: .
d_gene: .
j_gene: TRBJ2-4

CDR3aa: CASSGGGNQPQHF
CDR3nt: TGTGCCAGCAGCGGAGGGGGCAATCAGCCCCAGCATTTT
v_gene: TRBV7-2
abundance: .
d_gene: .
j_gene: TRBJ1-5

CDR3aa: CATSRDRALGTLTPPLHF
CDR3nt: TGTGCCACCAGCAGAGATAGGGCTCTTGGGACATTGACGCCACCCCTCCACTTT
v_gene: TRBV15
abundance: .
d_gene: .
j_gene: TRBJ1-6

CDR3aa: CASQRGAGGYTF
CDR3nt: TGTGCCAGCCAGCGGGGGGCAGGGGGCTACACCTTC
v_gene: TRBV28
abundance: .
d_gene: .
j_gene: TRBJ1-2

CDR3aa: CSARDGLGNEQFF
CDR3nt: TGCAGCGCCCGGGACGGGCTGGGCAATGAGCAGTTCTTC
v_gene: TRBV29-1
abundance: .
d_gene: .
j_gene: TRBJ2-1

CDR3aa: CAISESRGNYGYTF
CDR3nt: TGTGCCATCAGTGAGTCTCGGGGGAACTATGGCTACACCTTC
v_gene: TRBV10-3
abundance: .
d_gene: .
j_gene: TRBJ1-2

CDR3aa: CASSLGRVDEQFF
CDR3nt: TGTGCCAGCAGCTTAGGCAGGGTCGATGAGCAGTTCTTC
v_gene: TRBV7-3
abundance: .
d_gene: .
j_gene: TRBJ2-1

CDR3aa: CSVAPGTANEKLFF
CDR3nt: TGCAGCGTTGCCCCCGGGACAGCTAATGAAAAACTGTTTTTT
v_gene: TRBV29-1
abundance: .
d_gene: TRBD1
j_gene: TRBJ1-4

CDR3aa: CASSPETGSNEKLFF
CDR3nt: TGTGCCAGCAGCCCCGAGACAGGGTCTAATGAAAAACTGTTTTTT
v_gene: TRBV7-2
abundance: .
d_gene: TRBD1
j_gene: TRBJ1-4

CDR3aa: CASSHGQGANSPLHF
CDR3nt: TGTGCCAGCAGCCATGGACAGGGGGCAAATTCACCCCTCCACTTT
v_gene: TRBV5-6
abundance: .
d_gene: TRBD1
j_gene: TRBJ1-6

CDR3aa: CASSMDTIGELFF
CDR3nt: TGTGCCAGCAGCATGGACACTATAGGGGAGCTGTTTTTT
v_gene: TRBV7-3
abundance: once
d_gene: .
j_gene: TRBJ2-2

CDR3aa: CASSPNSAGLSTDTQYF
CDR3nt: TGTGCCAGCTCACCAAATTCGGCAGGTCTAAGCACAGATACGCAGTATTTT
v_gene: TRBV18
abundance: .
d_gene: .
j_gene: TRBJ2-3

CDR3aa: CASKKYSSTEAFF
CDR3nt: TGTGCCAGCAAGAAGTACTCTTCCACTGAAGCTTTCTTT
v_gene: TRBV14
abundance: .
d_gene: .
j_gene: TRBJ1-1

CDR3aa: CASSFSQRTDTQYF
CDR3nt: TGTGCCAGCAGCTTCTCCCAACGCACAGATACGCAGTATTTT
v_gene: TRBV28
abundance: .
d_gene: .
j_gene: TRBJ2-3

CDR3aa: CASLSTEAFF
CDR3nt: TGTGCCAGCTTGAGCACTGAAGCTTTCTTT
v_gene: TRBV6-6
abundance: once
d_gene: .
j_gene: TRBJ1-1

CDR3aa: CASSYGTSGAYEQYF
CDR3nt: TGCGCCAGCAGTTATGGGACTAGCGGAGCCTACGAGCAGTACTTC
v_gene: TRBV5-1
abundance: .
d_gene: TRBD2
j_gene: TRBJ2-7

CDR3aa: CASSVGVNSNQPQHF
CDR3nt: TGTGCCAGCAGCGTAGGGGTGAATAGCAATCAGCCCCAGCATTTT
v_gene: TRBV6-1
abundance: .
d_gene: .
j_gene: TRBJ1-5

CDR3aa: CAWSVTGIPDTQYF
CDR3nt: TGTGCCTGGAGTGTAACCGGTATCCCAGATACGCAGTATTTT
v_gene: TRBV30
abundance: .
d_gene: .
j_gene: TRBJ2-3

CDR3aa: CATTERSSGNTIYF
CDR3nt: TGTGCCACCACGGAACGGTCCTCTGGAAACACCATATATTTT
v_gene: TRBV15
abundance: .
d_gene: .
j_gene: TRBJ1-3

CDR3aa: CASSPPPGKSDTQYF
CDR3nt: TGTGCCAGCTCACCGCCCCCAGGGAAATCAGATACGCAGTATTTT
v_gene: TRBV18
abundance: .
d_gene: .
j_gene: TRBJ2-3

CDR3aa: CASSLGTGGRQETQYF
CDR3nt: TGTGCCAGCAGCTTAGGGACAGGGGGGAGACAAGAGACCCAGTACTTC
v_gene: TRBV7-2
abundance: .
d_gene: TRBD1
j_gene: TRBJ2-5

CDR3aa: CASSPGGQRSYNEQFF
CDR3nt: TGTGCCAGCAGCCCCGGCGGACAGAGGTCCTACAATGAGCAGTTCTTC
v_gene: TRBV11-3
abundance: .
d_gene: .
j_gene: TRBJ2-1

CDR3aa: CASSQDLPGQGVSDTQYF
CDR3nt: TGTGCCAGCAGCCAAGATCTGCCGGGACAGGGTGTGTCAGATACGCAGTATTTT
v_gene: TRBV14
abundance: .
d_gene: TRBD1
j_gene: TRBJ2-3

CDR3aa: CASSQEDGTYGYTF
CDR3nt: TGCGCCAGCAGCCAAGAGGACGGCACCTATGGCTACACCTTC
v_gene: TRBV4-3
abundance: .
d_gene: .
j_gene: TRBJ1-2

CDR3aa: CASTSLKDYNEQFF
CDR3nt: TGTGCCAGCACCTCCCTGAAAGACTACAATGAGCAGTTCTTC
v_gene: TRBV9
abundance: .
d_gene: .
j_gene: TRBJ2-1

CDR3aa: CASSVAPNTGELFF
CDR3nt: TGTGCCAGCAGCGTAGCTCCGAACACCGGGGAGCTGTTTTTT
v_gene: TRBV9
abundance: few
d_gene: .
j_gene: TRBJ2-2

CDR3aa: CASSLVYQPQHF
CDR3nt: TGTGCCAGCAGTCTAGTGTATCAGCCCCAGCATTTT
v_gene: TRBV28
abundance: .
d_gene: .
j_gene: TRBJ1-5

CDR3aa: CASSPGAVGETQYF
CDR3nt: TGCGCCAGCAGCCCGGGGGCCGTGGGAGAGACCCAGTACTTC
v_gene: TRBV5-1
abundance: .
d_gene: .
j_gene: TRBJ2-5

CDR3aa: CASKRDRESSYEQYF
CDR3nt: TGTGCCAGCAAACGGGACAGGGAAAGCTCCTACGAGCAGTACTTC
v_gene: TRBV4-2
abundance: .
d_gene: TRBD1
j_gene: TRBJ2-7

CDR3aa: CATQLGLAGVQETQYF
CDR3nt: TGTGCCACCCAACTGGGACTAGCGGGGGTTCAAGAGACCCAGTACTTC
v_gene: TRBV2
abundance: .
d_gene: TRBD2
j_gene: TRBJ2-5

CDR3aa: CASSRHAGLQGRGTQYF
CDR3nt: TGTGCCAGCAGCCGGCACGCCGGACTGCAGGGTCGCGGTACGCAGTATTTT
v_gene: TRBV5-8
abundance: .
d_gene: .
j_gene: TRBJ2-3

CDR3aa: CAWSVKIRDRVGNEQFF
CDR3nt: TGTGCCTGGAGTGTTAAAATAAGGGACAGGGTTGGCAATGAGCAGTTCTTC
v_gene: TRBV30
abundance: .
d_gene: TRBD1
j_gene: TRBJ2-1

CDR3aa: CASSPGAGVTDTQYF
CDR3nt: TGTGCCAGCTCACCAGGGGCGGGAGTGACAGATACGCAGTATTTT
v_gene: TRBV18
abundance: .
d_gene: TRBD2
j_gene: TRBJ2-3

CDR3aa: CASTTNPGLQYF
CDR3nt: TGTGCCAGCACGACCAATCCGGGGTTGCAGTATTTT
v_gene: TRBV7-3
abundance: .
d_gene: .
j_gene: TRBJ2-3

CDR3aa: CASSRGQGAVEGLLYEQYF
CDR3nt: TGTGCCAGCAGCCGTGGACAGGGGGCCGTCGAGGGACTACTCTACGAGCAGTACTTC
v_gene: TRBV7-8
abundance: .
d_gene: TRBD1
j_gene: TRBJ2-7

CDR3aa: CASSPSTGTDTQYF
CDR3nt: TGTGCCAGCTCACCCTCGACAGGCACAGATACGCAGTATTTT
v_gene: TRBV18
abundance: .
d_gene: .
j_gene: TRBJ2-3

CDR3aa: CASSFGIVRGPYGYTF
CDR3nt: TGTGCCAGCAGTTTTGGTATTGTCAGGGGACCCTATGGCTACACCTTC
v_gene: TRBV28
abundance: .
d_gene: .
j_gene: TRBJ1-2

CDR3aa: CASSGRTVGYTF
CDR3nt: TGTGCCAGCAGTGGACGGACAGTTGGCTACACCTTC
v_gene: TRBV2
abundance: few
d_gene: .
j_gene: TRBJ1-2

CDR3aa: CSVQERTDYEQYF
CDR3nt: TGCAGCGTTCAAGAAAGGACGGACTACGAGCAGTACTTC
v_gene: TRBV29-1
abundance: .
d_gene: .
j_gene: TRBJ2-7

CDR3aa: CASSTLWDREISSGANVLTF
CDR3nt: TGTGCCAGCAGCACCTTATGGGACAGGGAAATCTCCTCTGGGGCCAACGTCCTGACTTTC
v_gene: TRBV13
abundance: .
d_gene: TRBD1
j_gene: TRBJ2-6

CDR3aa: CASSEQGSSSYNEQFF
CDR3nt: TGTGCCAGCAGTGAGCAAGGGTCCAGCTCCTACAATGAGCAGTTCTTC
v_gene: TRBV2
abundance: .
d_gene: .
j_gene: TRBJ2-1

CDR3aa: CAWSVGGSGANVLTF
CDR3nt: TGTGCCTGGAGTGTGGGCGGATCTGGGGCCAACGTCCTGACTTTC
v_gene: TRBV30
abundance: .
d_gene: .
j_gene: TRBJ2-6